This T cell receptor beta chain was identified during a study of blood T cell repertoires in COVID-19. The wider study: COVID-19 samples, acute and convalescent, were from the United States, Italy and Spain. In each case, the material was cDNA or gDNA derived from T cells, B-cell-depleted T cells, or PBMCs.

The CDR3 sequence is 15 residues long. The junction had 9 bases not matched to a gene; V was cut back by 5 bases and J by 2 bases. Germline assignment: CDR1 MNHEY and CDR2 SMNVEV (reference sequence). In the original processing: Amplified reference gene primers provided the basis for estimating nucleated cell counts. Repertoires were generated with immunoSEQ multiplex PCR, while TCRdb's copy carries only in-frame clones and drops some. The V and J calls and clone size were taken over from that table, and D and trimming were inferred from the DNA. The data contain over 200,000 clones, 92% of them singletons.

This receptor was obtained from a man younger than 45 with acute or convalescent COVID-19. Material for sequencing was peripheral blood. The genes are TRBV27 and TRBJ2-7; 7 bases line up with TRBD1. The CDR3: CASSTYRGPTYEQYF. CDR3 coding DNA: TGTGCCAGCAGTACCTACAGGGGCCCCACCTACGAGCAGTACTTC.